The 21 T cell receptor beta chains below were found in one sample sequenced in a study of T cell clones after liver transplantation. The data were produced by immunoSEQ multiplex PCR, yet TCRdb's version contains in-frame clones alone and is incomplete. The sample carries 60,000 or so clones, approximately 77% recorded once. The source material was CD4+ T cells from blood, sampled at the 22-month timepoint. These receptor sequences come from a human patient who received a liver transplant. The graft donor may be the source of some T cells.

J is TRBJ1-1 and V is TRBV29-1; 7 nucleotides agree with TRBD1. Losses at the gene ends were 4 bases for V and 4 bases for J; bases not matched to a gene: 6. Per the germline V gene, CDR1 is SQVTM and CDR2 is ANQGSEA. The CDR3 totals 13 residues. The CDR3 protein is CSVAPTGATEAFF. The CDR3 nucleotides are TGCAGCGTTGCACCCACAGGGGCCACTGAAGCTTTCTTT. The variable domain in full, with the rest retrieved from reference TRBV29-1 and TRBJ1-1, is SAVISQKPSRDICQRGTSLTIQCQVDSQVTMMFWYRQQPGQSLTLIATANQGSEATYESGFVIDKFPISRPNLTFSTLTVSNMSPEDSSIYLCSVAPTGATEAFFGQGTRLTVV.

This chain links TRBV6-6 with TRBJ1-4, with no clear D. The germline V gene has CDR1 MNHNY and CDR2 SVGAGI (reference sequence). The V end was cut by 5 bases, the J end by 0 bases, with 4 bases between. The CDR3 consists of 13 residues. CDR3 nucleotides: TGTGCCAGCAGTGGTGCAACTAATGAAAAACTGTTTTTT. This translates into CASSGATNEKLFF.

This chain uses TRBV7-2 with TRBJ2-1; TRBD2 is a possible D gene (5 bases). The V gene lost 3 bases and the J gene lost 4 bases, with 10 bases spanning the gap. The CDR3 spans 14 residues. Germline V gene data show CDR1 as SGHTA and CDR2 as FQGNSA. The chain's CDR3 is CASSLAGRYNEQFF. The CDR3 nucleotides read TGTGCCAGCAGCTTGGCGGGCCGTTACAATGAGCAGTTCTTC.

The chain recombines TRBV7-6 with TRBJ1-1; TRBD1 might be the D (6 bases). This CDR3 is built from 16 residues. V was cut by 4 bases and J by 2 bases, with 17 bases left in between. CDR1 SGHVS and CDR2 FNYEAQ come from the germline V gene. The CDR3 coding sequence is TGTGCCAGCAGCTCGGTTTCCCCACAGGGTAACACTGAAGCTTTCTTT. This gives the protein CASSSVSPQGNTEAFF.

The chain has TRBV5-1 and TRBJ2-3, with unresolved D. The CDR3 is 14 amino acids. The V gene lost 0 bases and the J gene lost 3 bases, with 8 bases spanning the gap. Germline V gene sequence: CDR1 SGHRS, CDR2 YFSETQ. In DNA form, the CDR3 reads TGCGCCAGCAGCTTGGACGTATTGACAGATACGCAGTATTTT. Translated, it gives CASSLDVLTDTQYF.

J is TRBJ2-1 and V is TRBV7-2; 9 nucleotides align to TRBD2. Germline trimming cut 1 base from V and 6 bases from J; bases unmatched to any gene: 7. The CDR3 runs to 16 residues. Germline assignment: CDR1 SGHTA and CDR2 FQGNSA. CDR3 nucleotides: TGTGCCAGCAGCTTAGGCGGGGGGGCCTCCGTCAATGAGCAGTTCTTC. Protein: CASSLGGGASVNEQFF. The whole variable domain, filled in from reference TRBV7-2 and TRBJ2-1, reads GAGVSQSPSNKVTEKGKDVELRCDPISGHTALYWYRQSLGQGLEFLIYFQGNSAPDKSGLPSDRFSAERTGGSVSTLTIQRTQQEDSAVYLCASSLGGGASVNEQFFGPGTRLTVL.

This CDR3 is CASSQVIQGKGVNSPLHF. CDR3 nucleotides: TGCGCCAGCAGCCAAGTGATACAGGGGAAGGGAGTAAATTCACCCCTCCACTTT. This chain uses TRBV4-1 with TRBJ1-6, with 7 bases identical to TRBD1. Germline-derived CDR1 and CDR2 are MGHRA and YSYEKL. The CDR3 runs 18 residues. Trimming took 1 base from V and 7 from J; bases not matched to a gene: 13.

The chain joins TRBV7-9 to TRBJ1-1; 8 bases align to TRBD1. V dropped 5 bases and J dropped 4; count of bases not matched to a gene: 9. The CDR3 is made up of 15 amino acids. The V gene's germline CDR1 is SEHNR and CDR2 FQNEAQ (reference sequence). This CDR3 reads CASSPTGQGSTEAFF. CDR3 nucleotide sequence: TGTGCCAGCAGCCCTACAGGACAGGGAAGCACTGAAGCTTTCTTT.

The table lists this clone with a count of one. The chain carries TRBV15 and TRBJ1-4, with a tentative D call TRBD1 (5 bases). Germline values: CDR1 LNHNV, CDR2 YYDKDF (reference sequence). Trimming removed 0 bases at V and 0 bases at J, with 14 bases between. The CDR3 is 18 amino acids. The CDR3 sequence: CATSREKGGHPTNEKLFF. DNA of the CDR3: TGTGCCACCAGCAGAGAAAAGGGTGGACATCCAACTAATGAAAAACTGTTTTTT.

For the CDR3, the DNA is TGTGCCAGCAGCCTCGGACAGGGCGAGGGGGTAAATACGCAGTATTTT. Encoded protein: CASSLGQGEGVNTQYF. This rearrangement joins TRBV7-9 to TRBJ2-3, with TRBD1 identical over 8 bases. The V gene's germline CDR1 is SEHNR and CDR2 FQNEAQ (reference sequence). Trimming cost V 5 bases and J 7 bases; bases outside gene matches: 14. The CDR3 covers 16 residues. The full variable domain, rest sourced from reference TRBV7-9 and TRBJ2-3, is DTGVSQNPRHKITKRGQNVTFRCDPISEHNRLYWYRQTLGQGPEFLTYFQNEAQLEKSRLLSDRFSAERPKGSFSTLEIQRTEQGDSAMYLCASSLGQGEGVNTQYFGPGTRLTVL.

The chain couples TRBV28 to TRBJ1-1; D might be TRBD1 (6 bases). The CDR3 has 12 amino acids. The V end was cut by 6 bases, the J end by 5 bases, with 10 bases between. CDR1 and CDR2 from the germline V gene are MDHEN and SYDVKM. CDR3 residues: CASRTGRTEAFF. DNA for the CDR3: TGTGCCAGCAGAACAGGGAGGACTGAAGCTTTCTTT.

This chain links TRBV5-1 with TRBJ2-2, with D unresolved. The V end lost 4 bases, the J end lost 8 bases, and 21 bases lay between the germline ends. The length of the CDR3 is 16 residues. Germline V gives CDR1 SGHRS, CDR2 YFSETQ. CDR3 coding DNA: TGCGCCAGCAGCCCATTCCGGGCCGCGAAAGCTGGGGAGCTGTTTTTT. Translation: CASSPFRAAKAGELFF.

This clone occurred a few times. The chain has TRBV6-5 and TRBJ2-5; D is possibly TRBD2 (6 bases). Germline-derived CDR1 and CDR2 are MNHEY and SVGAGI. CDR3 length: 16 amino acids. V lost 4 bases to trimming and J lost 1 base, with 16 bases between them. The CDR3 here is CASSSWDFPAQETQYF. As DNA, the CDR3 is TGTGCCAGCAGTTCCTGGGACTTCCCGGCCCAAGAGACCCAGTACTTC.

The chain is built from TRBV7-9 and TRBJ1-2; no reliable D call. Germline V gives CDR1 SEHNR, CDR2 FQNEAQ (reference sequence). Trimming removed 4 bases at V and 2 bases at J, with 11 bases between. This CDR3 has 14 residues. The CDR3: CASSSAGWNYGYTF. The CDR3 DNA reads TGTGCCAGCAGCTCGGCGGGGTGGAACTATGGCTACACCTTC. The full variable domain, rest sourced from reference TRBV7-9 and TRBJ1-2, is DTGVSQNPRHKITKRGQNVTFRCDPISEHNRLYWYRQTLGQGPEFLTYFQNEAQLEKSRLLSDRFSAERPKGSFSTLEIQRTEQGDSAMYLCASSSAGWNYGYTFGSGTRLTVV.

This chain joins TRBV30 and TRBJ1-1, with D possibly matching TRBD1 (5 bases). Germline CDR1 and CDR2: GTSNPN and SVGIG (reference sequence). This CDR3 is built from 14 residues. Trimming pared 4 bases from V and 4 bases from J, leaving 16 bases between. The DNA of the CDR3 is TGTGCCTGGAAGCCCCCGGGGAGGGGCACTGAAGCTTTCTTT. Translation: CAWKPPGRGTEAFF.

This clone was detected once. This rearrangement joins TRBV19 to TRBJ1-5; D may be TRBD1 (6 bases). The CDR3 totals 20 residues. Trimming removed 8 bases at V and 0 bases at J, with 29 bases between. Germline CDR1 reads LNHDA; CDR2 reads SQIVND (reference sequence). The CDR3 nucleotides are TGTGCCAGTCACTCCCGGGGACGGGCGACAGGACCTTATAGCAATCAGCCCCAGCATTTT. It yields the protein CASHSRGRATGPYSNQPQHF.

A word on this clone: This sample also contains other DNA sequences that code for the same CDR3. The V and J genes are TRBV4-2 and TRBJ2-3; D remains unclear. Germline V CDR1 and CDR2: LGHNA, YNFKEQ. The CDR3 runs to 12 residues. The V end was cut by 3 bases, the J end by 3 bases, with 4 bases between. The CDR3: CASSQSTDTQYF. In DNA, the CDR3 is TGTGCCAGCAGCCAGAGTACAGATACGCAGTATTTT.

The rearrangement joins TRBV5-6 to TRBJ2-7, with TRBD2 as a possible D gene (5 bases). V lost 6 bases and J 2 bases, leaving 12 bases between the germline ends. CDR1 is SGHDT and CDR2 is YYEEEE in the germline V gene. This CDR3 is 13 amino acids long. The CDR3 DNA follows: TGTGCCAGCAAGGACGGACTGCCCTACGAGCAGTACTTC. Translation: CASKDGLPYEQYF. The variable domain in full, with the rest retrieved from reference TRBV5-6 and TRBJ2-7, is DAGVTQSPTHLIKTRGQQVTLRCSPKSGHDTVSWYQQALGQGPQFIFQYYEEEERQRGNFPDRFSGHQFPNYSSELNVNALLLGDSALYLCASKDGLPYEQYFGPGTRLTVT.

The sample holds one count of this clone. This chain connects TRBV27 to TRBJ1-1; the D gene is possibly TRBD1 (5 bases). V was clipped by 2 bases and J by 3 bases, with 7 bases between them. This CDR3 region has 13 residues. Germline V lookup: CDR1 MNHEY, CDR2 SMNVEV (reference sequence). The CDR3 reads CASSLQGYTEAFF. In nucleotides, the CDR3 is TGTGCCAGCAGTTTACAGGGCTACACTGAAGCTTTCTTT.

This clone was detected once. The chain joins TRBV5-1 to TRBJ1-6; 10 nucleotides align to TRBD1. The V and J ends lost 0 bases and 5 bases, in that order; junction bases with no gene match: 2. The germline V gene has CDR1 SGHRS and CDR2 YFSETQ. This CDR3 is 16 amino acids long. The CDR3 reads CASSLGGQGNNSPLHF. DNA of the CDR3: TGCGCCAGCAGCTTGGGGGGACAGGGGAATAATTCACCCCTCCACTTT.

This clone has only one observation. This CDR3 is CASSLLTVKNTEAFF. In DNA, the CDR3 is TGTGCCAGCTCACTTTTGACAGTGAAGAACACTGAAGCTTTCTTT. The rearrangement uses TRBV18 and TRBJ1-1; weak D call: TRBD1 (5 bases). Germline CDR1 is KGHSH and CDR2 is LQKENI. The CDR3 covers 15 residues. The germline V and J ends were trimmed by 4 bases and 1 base, with 13 bases remaining between them. Filled out from reference TRBV18 and TRBJ1-1, the complete variable domain reads NAGVMQNPRHLVRRRGQEARLRCSPMKGHSHVYWYRQLPEEGLKFMVYLQKENIIDESGMPKERFSAEFPKEGPSILRIQQVVRGDSAAYFCASSLLTVKNTEAFFGQGTRLTVV.